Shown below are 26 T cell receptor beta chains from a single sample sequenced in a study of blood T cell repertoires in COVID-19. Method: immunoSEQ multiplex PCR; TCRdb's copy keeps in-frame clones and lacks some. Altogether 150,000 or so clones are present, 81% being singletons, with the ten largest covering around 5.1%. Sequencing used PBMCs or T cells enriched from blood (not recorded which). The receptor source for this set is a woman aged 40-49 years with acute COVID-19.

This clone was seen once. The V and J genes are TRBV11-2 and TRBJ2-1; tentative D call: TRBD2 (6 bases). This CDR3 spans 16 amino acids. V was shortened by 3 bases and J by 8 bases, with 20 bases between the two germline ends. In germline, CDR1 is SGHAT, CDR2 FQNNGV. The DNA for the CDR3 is TGTGCCAGCAGCTTGGGACTCCCAAGCAGCCGTCATGAGCAGTTCTTC. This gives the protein CASSLGLPSSRHEQFF.

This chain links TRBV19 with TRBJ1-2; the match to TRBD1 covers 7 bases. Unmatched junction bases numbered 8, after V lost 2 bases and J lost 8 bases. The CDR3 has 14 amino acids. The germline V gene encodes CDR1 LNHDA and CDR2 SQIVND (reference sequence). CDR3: CASSIRGPESGYTF. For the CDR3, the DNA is TGTGCCAGTAGTATAAGGGGGCCCGAGAGCGGCTACACCTTC.

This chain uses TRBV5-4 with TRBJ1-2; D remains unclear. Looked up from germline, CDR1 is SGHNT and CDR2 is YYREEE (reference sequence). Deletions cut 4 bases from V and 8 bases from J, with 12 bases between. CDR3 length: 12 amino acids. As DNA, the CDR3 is TGTGCCAGCAGCGTGGACGCAGAAGGCTACACCTTC. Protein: CASSVDAEGYTF.

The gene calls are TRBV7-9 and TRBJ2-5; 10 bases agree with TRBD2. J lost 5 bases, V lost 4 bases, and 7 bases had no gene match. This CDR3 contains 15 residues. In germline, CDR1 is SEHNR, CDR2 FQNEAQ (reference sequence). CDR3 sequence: CASSSKREGRETQYF. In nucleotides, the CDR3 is TGTGCCAGCAGCTCAAAGCGGGAGGGCCGGGAGACCCAGTACTTC.

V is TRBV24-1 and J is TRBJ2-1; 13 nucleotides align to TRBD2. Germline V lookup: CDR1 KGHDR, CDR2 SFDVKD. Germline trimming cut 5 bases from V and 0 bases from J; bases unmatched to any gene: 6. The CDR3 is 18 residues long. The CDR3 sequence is CATSGGLAGFSSYNEQFF. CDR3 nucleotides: TGTGCCACCAGTGGGGGACTAGCGGGATTTAGCTCCTACAATGAGCAGTTCTTC.

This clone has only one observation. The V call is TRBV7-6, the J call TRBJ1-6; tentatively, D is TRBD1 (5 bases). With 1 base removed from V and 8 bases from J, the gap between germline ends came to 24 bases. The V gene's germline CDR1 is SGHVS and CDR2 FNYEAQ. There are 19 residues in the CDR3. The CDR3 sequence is CASSLVSQGRVVPDSPLHF. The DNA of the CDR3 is TGTGCCAGCAGCTTAGTTTCCCAGGGCAGGGTCGTTCCGGATTCACCCCTCCACTTT.

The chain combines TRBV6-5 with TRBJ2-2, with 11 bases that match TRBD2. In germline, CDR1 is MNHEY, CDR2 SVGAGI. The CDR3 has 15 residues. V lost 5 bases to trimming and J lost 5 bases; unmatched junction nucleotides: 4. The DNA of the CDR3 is TGTGCCAGCAGTCGACGACTAGCGGGAACCGGGGAGCTGTTTTTT. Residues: CASSRRLAGTGELFF.

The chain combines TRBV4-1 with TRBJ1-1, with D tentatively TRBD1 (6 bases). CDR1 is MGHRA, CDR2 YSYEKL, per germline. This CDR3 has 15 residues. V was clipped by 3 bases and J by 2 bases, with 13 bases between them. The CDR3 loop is CASSHPRTANTEAFF. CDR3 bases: TGCGCCAGCAGCCACCCCCGGACAGCAAACACTGAAGCTTTCTTT.

The CDR3 loop reads CASKGDINSGNTIYF. The DNA for the CDR3 is TGTGCCAGCAAGGGGGACATAAACTCTGGAAACACCATATATTTT. This chain links TRBV2 with TRBJ1-3; D perhaps matches TRBD1 (6 bases). CDR1 is SNHLY and CDR2 is FYNNEI in the germline V gene. V was pared by 7 bases and J by 0 bases, with 13 bases between. CDR3 size: 15 residues.

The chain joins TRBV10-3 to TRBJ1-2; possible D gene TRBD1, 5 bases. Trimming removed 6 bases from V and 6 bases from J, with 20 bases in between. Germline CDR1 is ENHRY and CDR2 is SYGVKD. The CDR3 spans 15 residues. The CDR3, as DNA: TGTGCCATCAGCGAGGATATCGGGGGGAAGGATGGCTACACCTTC. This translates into CAISEDIGGKDGYTF.

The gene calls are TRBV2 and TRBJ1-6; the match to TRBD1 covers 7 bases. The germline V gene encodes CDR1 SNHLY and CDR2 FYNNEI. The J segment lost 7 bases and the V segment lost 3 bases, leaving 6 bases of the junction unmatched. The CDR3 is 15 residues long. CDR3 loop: CASSEAAGGNSPLHF. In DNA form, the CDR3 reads TGTGCCAGCAGTGAGGCGGCAGGGGGGAATTCACCCCTCCACTTT.

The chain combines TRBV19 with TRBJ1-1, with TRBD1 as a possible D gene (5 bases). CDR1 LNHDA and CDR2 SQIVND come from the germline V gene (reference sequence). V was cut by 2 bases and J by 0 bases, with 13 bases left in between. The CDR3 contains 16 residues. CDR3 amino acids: CASSIQSGRVNTEAFF. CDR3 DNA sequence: TGTGCCAGTAGTATACAATCGGGCAGGGTGAACACTGAAGCTTTCTTT.

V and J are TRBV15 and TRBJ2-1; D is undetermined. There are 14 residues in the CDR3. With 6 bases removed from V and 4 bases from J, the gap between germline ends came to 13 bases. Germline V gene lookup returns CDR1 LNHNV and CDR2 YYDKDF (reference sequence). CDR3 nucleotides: TGTGCCACCAGGCCGAACTACCGTTACAATGAGCAGTTCTTC. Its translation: CATRPNYRYNEQFF.

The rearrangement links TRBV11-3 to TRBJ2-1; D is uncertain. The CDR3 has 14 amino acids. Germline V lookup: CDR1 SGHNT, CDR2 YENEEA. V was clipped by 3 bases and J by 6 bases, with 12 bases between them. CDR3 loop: CASSLLGVANEQFF. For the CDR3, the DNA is TGTGCCAGCAGCTTGCTAGGCGTCGCCAATGAGCAGTTCTTC.

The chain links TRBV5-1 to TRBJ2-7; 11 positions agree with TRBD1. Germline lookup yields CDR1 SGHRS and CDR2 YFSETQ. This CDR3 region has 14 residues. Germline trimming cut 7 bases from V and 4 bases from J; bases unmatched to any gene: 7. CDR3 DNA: TGCGCCAGCCGAACCGGGACAGGGGGTTACGAGCAGTACTTC. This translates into CASRTGTGGYEQYF.

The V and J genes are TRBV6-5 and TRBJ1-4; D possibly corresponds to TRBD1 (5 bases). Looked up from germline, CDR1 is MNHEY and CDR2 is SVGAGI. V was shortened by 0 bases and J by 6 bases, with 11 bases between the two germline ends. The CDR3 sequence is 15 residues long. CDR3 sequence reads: CASSYSGGGDEKLFF. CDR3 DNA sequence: TGTGCCAGCAGTTACTCTGGGGGAGGGGATGAAAAACTGTTTTTT.

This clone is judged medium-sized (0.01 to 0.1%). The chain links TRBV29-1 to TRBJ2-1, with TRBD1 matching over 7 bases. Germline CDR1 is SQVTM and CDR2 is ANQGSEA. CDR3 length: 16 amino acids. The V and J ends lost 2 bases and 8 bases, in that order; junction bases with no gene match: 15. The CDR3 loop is CSVEQRGDRVEDEQFF. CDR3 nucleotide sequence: TGCAGCGTTGAACAAAGAGGTGACAGGGTAGAGGATGAGCAGTTCTTC.

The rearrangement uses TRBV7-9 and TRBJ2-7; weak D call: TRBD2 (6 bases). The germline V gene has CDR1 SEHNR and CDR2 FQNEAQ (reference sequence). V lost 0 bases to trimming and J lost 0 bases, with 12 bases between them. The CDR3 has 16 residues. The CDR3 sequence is CASSLASGLSSYEQYF. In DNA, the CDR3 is TGTGCCAGCAGCTTAGCGAGCGGGCTTAGCTCCTACGAGCAGTACTTC.

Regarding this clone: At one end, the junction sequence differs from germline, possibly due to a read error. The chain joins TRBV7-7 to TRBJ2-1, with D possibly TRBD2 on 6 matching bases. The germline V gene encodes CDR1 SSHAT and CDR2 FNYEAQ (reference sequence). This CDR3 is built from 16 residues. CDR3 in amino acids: CASSPAREFGENEQFF. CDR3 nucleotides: TGTGCTAGCAGCCCCGCCCGGGAGTTCGGGGAAAATGAGCAGTTCTTC. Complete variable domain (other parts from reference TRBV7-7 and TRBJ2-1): GAGVSQSPRYKVTKRGQDVTLRCDPISSHATLYWYQQALGQGPEFLTYFNYEAQPDKSGLPSDRFSAERPEGSISTLTIQRTEQRDSAMYRCASSPAREFGENEQFFGPGTRLTVL.

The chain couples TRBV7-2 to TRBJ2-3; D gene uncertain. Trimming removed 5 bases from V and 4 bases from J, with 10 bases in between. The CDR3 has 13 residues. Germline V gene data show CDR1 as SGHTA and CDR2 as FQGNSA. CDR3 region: CASSREVADTQYF. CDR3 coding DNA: TGTGCCAGCAGCCGCGAGGTCGCAGATACGCAGTATTTT.

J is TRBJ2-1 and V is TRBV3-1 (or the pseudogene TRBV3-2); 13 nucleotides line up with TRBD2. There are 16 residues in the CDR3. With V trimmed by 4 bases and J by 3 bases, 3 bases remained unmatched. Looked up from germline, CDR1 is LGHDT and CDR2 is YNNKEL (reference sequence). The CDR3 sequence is CASSLTSGRVYNEQFF. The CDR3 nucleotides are TGTGCCAGCAGCCTAACTAGCGGGAGGGTCTACAATGAGCAGTTCTTC.

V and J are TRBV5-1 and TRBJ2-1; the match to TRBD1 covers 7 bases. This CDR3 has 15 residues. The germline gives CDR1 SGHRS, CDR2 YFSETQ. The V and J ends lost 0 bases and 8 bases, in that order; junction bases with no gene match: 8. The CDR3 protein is CASSLEGGGIDEQFF. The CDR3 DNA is TGCGCCAGCAGCTTGGAAGGGGGCGGCATCGATGAGCAGTTCTTC.

CDR3 residues: CASAPGVEPQHF. In DNA form, the CDR3 reads TGTGCTAGTGCCCCGGGTGTGGAGCCCCAGCATTTT. This chain joins TRBV12-5 and TRBJ1-5, with D unresolved. CDR3 length equals 12 residues. Germline CDR1 LGHNT, CDR2 FRNRAP. Trimming left V 7 bases short and J 8 bases short, with 12 bases between. The full variable domain, completed using reference TRBV12-5 and TRBJ1-5, is DARVTQTPRHKVTEMGQEVTMRCQPILGHNTVFWYRQTMMQGLELLAYFRNRAPLDDSGMPKDRFSAEMPDATLATLKIQPSEPRDSAVYFCASAPGVEPQHFGDGTRLSIL.

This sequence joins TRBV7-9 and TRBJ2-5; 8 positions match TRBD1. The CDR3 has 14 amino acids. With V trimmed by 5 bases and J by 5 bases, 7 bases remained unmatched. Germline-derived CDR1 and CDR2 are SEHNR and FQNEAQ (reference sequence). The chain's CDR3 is CASSPSRQGETQYF. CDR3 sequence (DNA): TGTGCCAGCAGCCCCTCACGACAGGGGGAGACCCAGTACTTC.

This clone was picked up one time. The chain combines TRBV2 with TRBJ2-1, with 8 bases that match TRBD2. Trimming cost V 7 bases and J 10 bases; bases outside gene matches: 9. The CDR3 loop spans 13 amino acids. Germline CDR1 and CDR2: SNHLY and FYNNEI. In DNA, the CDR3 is TGTGCCAGCACCTACATAGCGGGGTGGGAGCAGTTCTTC. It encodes CASTYIAGWEQFF.

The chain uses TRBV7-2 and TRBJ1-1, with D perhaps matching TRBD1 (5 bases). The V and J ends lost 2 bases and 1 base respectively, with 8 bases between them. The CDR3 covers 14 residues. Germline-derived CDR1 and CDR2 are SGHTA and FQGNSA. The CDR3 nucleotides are TGTGCCAGCAGCTTATACAGGAAGAACACTGAAGCTTTCTTT. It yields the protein CASSLYRKNTEAFF.